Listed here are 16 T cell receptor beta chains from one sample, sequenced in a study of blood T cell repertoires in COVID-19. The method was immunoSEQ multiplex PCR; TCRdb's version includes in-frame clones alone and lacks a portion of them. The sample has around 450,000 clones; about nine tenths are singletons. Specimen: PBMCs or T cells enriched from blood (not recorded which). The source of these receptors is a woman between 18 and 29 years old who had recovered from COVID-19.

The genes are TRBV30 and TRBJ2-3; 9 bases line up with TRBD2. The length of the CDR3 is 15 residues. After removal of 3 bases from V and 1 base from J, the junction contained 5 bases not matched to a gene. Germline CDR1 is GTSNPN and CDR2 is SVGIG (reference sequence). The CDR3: CAWSLSGGRTDTQYF. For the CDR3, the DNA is TGTGCCTGGAGCCTTAGCGGGGGCCGCACAGATACGCAGTATTTT.

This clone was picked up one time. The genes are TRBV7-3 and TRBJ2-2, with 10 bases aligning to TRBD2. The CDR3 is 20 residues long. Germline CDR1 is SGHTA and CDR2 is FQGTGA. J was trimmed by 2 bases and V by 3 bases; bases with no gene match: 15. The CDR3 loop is CASSFRTSGPATLNTGELFF. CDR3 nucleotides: TGTGCCAGCAGCTTTAGGACTAGCGGCCCCGCAACCCTAAACACCGGGGAGCTGTTTTTT. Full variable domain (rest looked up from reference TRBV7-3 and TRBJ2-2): GAGVSQTPSNKVTEKGKYVELRCDPISGHTALYWYRQSLGQGPEFLIYFQGTGAADDSGLPNDRFFAVRPEGSVSTLKIQRTERGDSAVYLCASSFRTSGPATLNTGELFFGEGSRLTVL.

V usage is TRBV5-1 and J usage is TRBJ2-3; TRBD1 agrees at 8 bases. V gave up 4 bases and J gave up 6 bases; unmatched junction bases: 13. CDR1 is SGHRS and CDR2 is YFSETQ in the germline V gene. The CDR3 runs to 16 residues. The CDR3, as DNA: TGCGCCAGCAGCCCTCTCGAGGACAGGGCTGGCGATACGCAGTATTTT. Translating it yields CASSPLEDRAGDTQYF.

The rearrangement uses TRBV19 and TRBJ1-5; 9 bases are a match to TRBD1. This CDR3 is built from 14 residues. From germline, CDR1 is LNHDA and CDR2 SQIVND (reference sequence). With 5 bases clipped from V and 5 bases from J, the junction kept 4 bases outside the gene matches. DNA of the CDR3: TGTGCCAGTAGTGCCCGGGACAGGGATCAGCCCCAGCATTTT. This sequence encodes CASSARDRDQPQHF.

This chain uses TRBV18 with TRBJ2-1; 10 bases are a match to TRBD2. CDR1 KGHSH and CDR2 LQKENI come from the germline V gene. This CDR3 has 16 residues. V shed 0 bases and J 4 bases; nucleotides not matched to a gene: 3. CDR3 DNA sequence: TGTGCCAGCTCACCACCTACAGCGGGGGGGTACAATGAGCAGTTCTTC. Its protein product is CASSPPTAGGYNEQFF.

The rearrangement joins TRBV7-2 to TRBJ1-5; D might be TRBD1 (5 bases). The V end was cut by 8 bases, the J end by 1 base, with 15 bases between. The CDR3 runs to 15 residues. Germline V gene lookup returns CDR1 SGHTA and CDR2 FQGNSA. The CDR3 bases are TGTGCCAGCGGACTGATGGGGGGGAGCAATCAGCCCCAGCATTTT. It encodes CASGLMGGSNQPQHF.

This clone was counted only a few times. In DNA form, the CDR3 reads TGCAGTGCTAGTGGTACCAGCTATGGCTACACCTTC. This sequence encodes CSASGTSYGYTF. V usage is TRBV20-1 and J usage is TRBJ1-2; D remains ambiguous. Germline CDR1 DFQATT, CDR2 SNEGSKA (reference sequence). Trimming cost V 3 bases and J 4 bases, with 9 bases left between them. This CDR3 contains 12 residues.

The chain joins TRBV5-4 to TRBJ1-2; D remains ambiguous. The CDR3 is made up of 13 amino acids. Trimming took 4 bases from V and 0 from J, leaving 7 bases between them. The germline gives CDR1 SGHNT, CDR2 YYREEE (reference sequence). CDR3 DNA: TGTGCCAGCAGCGCGCCCACTAACTATGGCTACACCTTC. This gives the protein CASSAPTNYGYTF.

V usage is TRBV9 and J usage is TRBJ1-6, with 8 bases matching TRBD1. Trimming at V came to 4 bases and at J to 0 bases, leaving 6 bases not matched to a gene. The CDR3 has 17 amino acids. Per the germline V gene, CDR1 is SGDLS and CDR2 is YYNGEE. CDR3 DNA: TGTGCCAGCAGCCCCTCAGGGGGCAGCTCCTATAATTCACCCCTCCACTTT. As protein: CASSPSGGSSYNSPLHF.

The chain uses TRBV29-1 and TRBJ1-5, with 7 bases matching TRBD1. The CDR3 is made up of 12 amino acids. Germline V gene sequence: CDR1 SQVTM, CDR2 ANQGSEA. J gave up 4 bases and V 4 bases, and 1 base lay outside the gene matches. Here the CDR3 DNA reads TGCAGCGTTGGGGGACAGAATCAGCCCCAGCATTTT. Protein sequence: CSVGGQNQPQHF.

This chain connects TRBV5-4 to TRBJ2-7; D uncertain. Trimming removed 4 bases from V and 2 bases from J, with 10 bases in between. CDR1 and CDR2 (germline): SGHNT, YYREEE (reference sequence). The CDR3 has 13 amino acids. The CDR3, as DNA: TGTGCCAGCAGCCAGGCAGGCCCCTACGAGCAGTACTTC. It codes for CASSQAGPYEQYF.

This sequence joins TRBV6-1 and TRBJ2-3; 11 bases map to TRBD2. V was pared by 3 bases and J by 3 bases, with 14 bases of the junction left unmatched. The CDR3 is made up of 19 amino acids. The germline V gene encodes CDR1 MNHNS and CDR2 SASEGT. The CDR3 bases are TGTGCCAGCAGTGATAATTTCCCCGGACTAGCGGGTGGAACAGATACGCAGTATTTT. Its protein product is CASSDNFPGLAGGTDTQYF.

CDR3 protein: CASSPGLEDEQFF. The CDR3 DNA sequence: TGCGCCAGCAGCCCCGGACTAGAGGACGAGCAGTTCTTC. The genes are TRBV5-1 and TRBJ2-1; 7 bases line up with TRBD2. The germline gives CDR1 SGHRS, CDR2 YFSETQ. With V trimmed by 4 bases and J by 10 bases, 8 bases remained unmatched. This CDR3 has 13 residues.

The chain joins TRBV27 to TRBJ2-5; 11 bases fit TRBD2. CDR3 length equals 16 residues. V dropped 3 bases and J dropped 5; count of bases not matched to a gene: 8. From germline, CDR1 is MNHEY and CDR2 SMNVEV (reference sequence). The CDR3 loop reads CASSLVGLAGRETQYF. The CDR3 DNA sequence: TGTGCCAGCAGTTTGGTCGGACTAGCGGGTAGGGAGACCCAGTACTTC.

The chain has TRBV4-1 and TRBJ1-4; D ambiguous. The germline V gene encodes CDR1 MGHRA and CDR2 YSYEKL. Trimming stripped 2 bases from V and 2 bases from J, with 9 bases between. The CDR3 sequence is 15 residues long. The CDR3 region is CASSQRGRTNEKLFF. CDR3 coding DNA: TGCGCCAGCAGCCAACGCGGGCGGACTAATGAAAAACTGTTTTTT.

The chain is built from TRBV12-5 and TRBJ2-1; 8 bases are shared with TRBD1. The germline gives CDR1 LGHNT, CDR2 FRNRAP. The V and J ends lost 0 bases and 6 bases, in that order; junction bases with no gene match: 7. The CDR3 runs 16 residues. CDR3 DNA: TGTGCTAGTGGTTTGGTTGGGACAGGAGGTATCAATGAGCAGTTCTTC. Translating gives CASGLVGTGGINEQFF.